This entry features one T cell receptor beta chain sequence. Its antigen is still unknown. The protocol was immunoSEQ multiplex PCR, while the TCRdb copy is restricted to in-frame clones and leaves out a portion. This table holds 32,000 or so clones, about 79% found once. The data originate from a study of a mutant IDH1 vaccine in newly diagnosed glioma. About the study: All eight of the vaccinations patients received fell in weeks 1, 3, 5, 7, 11, 15, 19 and 23. The sex distribution of treated patients was about 62% male and about 38% female, with a mean age of around 40 years. Most had both radiotherapy and temozolomide beforehand; others had only one.

Time point defined: week 5, during vaccination. The content of each vaccine dose was 300 ug of mutant IDH1 20-mer peptide, and topical imiquimod accompanied it. The specimen was PBMCs, collected from a glioma patient whose treatment included an IDH1 peptide vaccine. This TCR derives from a man aged 30 to 39 with glioma.

CDR3 DNA sequence: TGTGCCAGCAGTTTAACCCCGCGGACTAGCGGGAGAATGGTGGAACAAGAGACCCAGTACTTC. It codes for CASSLTPRTSGRMVEQETQYF. This chain joins TRBV28 and TRBJ2-5, with 13 positions matching TRBD2. V lost 2 bases and J lost 2; bases outside the gene matches: 17. Germline V gene lookup returns CDR1 MDHEN and CDR2 SYDVKM. The CDR3 runs 21 residues.